The 24 T cell receptor beta chains in this list originate from one sample, sequenced in a study of T cells in Graves' hyperthyroidism and ophthalmopathy. RNA transcripts served as the template for amplifying TCR beta CDR3 regions. An initial round of RT-PCR targeting the TCR CDR3 relied on the HTBI primer set. TCRdb re-analysed the multiplex PCR reads in MiXCR, keeping a single row per CDR3 protein. The data hold fewer than 350,000 distinct CDR3 sequences, with about an eighth observed a single time. Material: blood. All receptors derive from a woman aged 30 to 39 with Graves' hyperthyroidism that later progressed to Graves' ophthalmopathy.

This rearrangement joins TRBV30 to TRBJ2-1, with a weak D call TRBD1 (6 bases). This CDR3 is built from 11 residues. Trimming cost V 5 bases and J 5 bases, with 7 bases left between them. Germline V gives CDR1 GTSNPN, CDR2 SVGIG (reference sequence). The CDR3 DNA follows: TGTGCCTGGGGACAGAACAATGAGCAGTTCTTC. Its protein is CAWGQNNEQFF. Based on the CDR3 plus reference TRBV30 and TRBJ2-1, the full variable domain is SQTIHQWPATLVQPVGSPLSLECTVEGTSNPNLYWYRQAAGRGLQLLFYSVGIGQISSEVPQNLSASRPQDRQFILSSKKLLLSDSGFYLCAWGQNNEQFFGPGTRLTVL.

This clonotype has just a few counts. J is TRBJ2-7 and V is TRBV4-1, with D uncertain. This CDR3 spans 18 amino acids. V dropped 0 bases and J dropped 4 bases, with 22 bases sitting between them. CDR1 and CDR2 from the germline V gene are MGHRA and YSYEKL. In DNA form, the CDR3 reads TGCGCCAGCAGCCAAGATAAAGGGAACAAGGCGTCTTTGTACGAGCAGTACTTC. Its protein product is CASSQDKGNKASLYEQYF.

This clonotype was seen a handful of times. The chain couples TRBV24-1 to TRBJ2-7; 7 bases are shared with TRBD2. The CDR3 spans 13 residues. V shed 5 bases, J shed 6 bases, and the junction held 6 bases outside the gene matches. Germline V gene sequence: CDR1 KGHDR, CDR2 SFDVKD. The CDR3 sequence is CATSVTAGSEQYF. The CDR3 region has the DNA TGTGCCACCAGTGTAACAGCGGGAAGCGAGCAGTACTTC.

A remark on this clonotype: Possible read error: a much larger clone is one base away. The rearrangement links TRBV29-1 to TRBJ2-2; 9 positions match TRBD2. CDR1 is SQVTM, CDR2 ANQGSEA, per germline. The length of the CDR3 is 17 residues. CDR3 coding DNA: TGCCGCGTCCGGGGGAGTAGCGGGAGAGTATCCACCGGGGAGCTGTTTTTT. Protein: CRVRGSSGRVSTGELFF.

This clonotype has a count of ten or more. This chain uses TRBV30 with TRBJ1-2; no reliable D call. Trimming removed 5 bases from V and 2 bases from J, with 12 bases in between. The CDR3 is made up of 13 amino acids. CDR1 is GTSNPN and CDR2 is SVGIG in the germline V gene (reference sequence). The CDR3 DNA sequence: TGTGCCTGGCGGACCGGGAGGAACTATGGCTACACCTTC. Its translation: CAWRTGRNYGYTF.

This clonotype was counted at least ten times. The rearrangement uses TRBV27 and TRBJ2-7, with D possibly being TRBD1 or TRBD2 (5 bases each). The CDR3 sequence is 14 residues long. Germline CDR1 MNHEY, CDR2 SMNVEV (reference sequence). The germline V and J ends were trimmed by 5 bases and 2 bases, with 13 bases remaining between them. DNA for the CDR3: TGTGCCAGCAGTCGGGGCGATCAGGCCTACGAGCAGTACTTC. Its protein product is CASSRGDQAYEQYF.

This clonotype has at least ten counts. The chain links TRBV28 to TRBJ2-7, with unresolved D. V was clipped by 3 bases and J by 3 bases, with 9 bases between them. This CDR3 comprises 13 residues. Germline V gene lookup returns CDR1 MDHEN and CDR2 SYDVKM. For the CDR3, the DNA is TGTGCCAGCAGTTTGGCAACGGGCTACGAGCAGTACTTC. The encoded protein is CASSLATGYEQYF.

This clonotype came up a few times. The chain joins TRBV25-1 to TRBJ1-2; 7 nucleotides agree with TRBD1. V dropped 3 bases and J dropped 3; count of bases not matched to a gene: 1. Germline V lookup: CDR1 MGHDK, CDR2 SYGVNS. The CDR3 sequence is 13 residues long. The CDR3, as DNA: TGTGCCAGCAGTGACCAGGGGGACTATGGCTACACCTTC. It specifies CASSDQGDYGYTF.

J is TRBJ1-5 and V is TRBV19; 9 positions agree with TRBD1. CDR1 LNHDA and CDR2 SQIVND come from the germline V gene (reference sequence). The CDR3 runs to 17 residues. V trimming: 5 bases; J trimming: 1 base; junction bases outside the gene matches: 9. CDR3 nucleotides: TGTGCCAGTAGTCCTCGGACAGGGGAGTGGAGCAATCAGCCCCAGCATTTT. Translating it yields CASSPRTGEWSNQPQHF. The full variable domain, in which reference TRBV19 and TRBJ1-5 provide the parts outside the CDR3, is DGGITQSPKYLFRKEGQNVTLSCEQNLNHDAMYWYRQDPGQGLRLIYYSQIVNDFQKGDIAEGYSVSREKKESFPLTVTSAQKNPTAFYLCASSPRTGEWSNQPQHFGDGTRLSIL.

Many counts were recorded for this clonotype. V is TRBV2 and J is TRBJ1-5; 8 bases line up with TRBD1. The CDR3 covers 16 residues. The V segment lost 3 bases and the J segment 6 bases; nucleotides outside the gene matches: 10. Germline lookup yields CDR1 SNHLY and CDR2 FYNNEI. The CDR3 reads CASSERPTGTGQPQHF. In nucleotides, the CDR3 is TGTGCCAGCAGTGAGAGACCAACAGGGACAGGTCAGCCCCAGCATTTT.

This clonotype has just a few counts. The CDR3 here is CASSTGTLYEQYF. The CDR3 nucleotides read TGTGCCAGTAGTACCGGGACACTCTACGAGCAGTACTTC. The rearrangement joins TRBV19 to TRBJ2-7; possible D gene TRBD1, 6 bases. Trimming pared 4 bases from V and 3 bases from J, leaving 10 bases between. Germline CDR1 and CDR2: LNHDA and SQIVND (reference sequence). This CDR3 is built from 13 residues. The full variable domain, rest sourced from reference TRBV19 and TRBJ2-7, is DGGITQSPKYLFRKEGQNVTLSCEQNLNHDAMYWYRQDPGQGLRLIYYSQIVNDFQKGDIAEGYSVSREKKESFPLTVTSAQKNPTAFYLCASSTGTLYEQYFGPGTRLTVT.

This clonotype was counted many times. The gene calls are TRBV28 and TRBJ1-5; tentatively, D is TRBD1 (6 bases). V was clipped by 5 bases and J by 1 base, with 12 bases between them. Per the germline V gene, CDR1 is MDHEN and CDR2 is SYDVKM. The CDR3 extends over 15 amino acids. CDR3 residues: CASSGRGRSNQPQHF. The CDR3 DNA sequence: TGTGCCAGCAGTGGCAGGGGCCGAAGCAATCAGCCCCAGCATTTT. Complete variable domain (other parts from reference TRBV28 and TRBJ1-5): DVKVTQSSRYLVKRTGEKVFLECVQDMDHENMFWYRQDPGLGLRLIYFSYDVKMKEKGDIPEGYSVSREKKERFSLILESASTNQTSMYLCASSGRGRSNQPQHFGDGTRLSIL.

The chain recombines TRBV19 with TRBJ1-5; no reliable D call. This CDR3 comprises 14 residues. The V end was cut by 1 base, the J end by 4 bases, with 8 bases between. Germline V gene data show CDR1 as LNHDA and CDR2 as SQIVND (reference sequence). This CDR3 is CASSIGHGNQPQHF. In DNA, the CDR3 is TGTGCCAGTAGTATAGGACACGGGAATCAGCCCCAGCATTTT.

This clonotype appeared many times. This rearrangement joins TRBV6-1 to TRBJ1-5; TRBD1 matches at 7 bases. V lost 5 bases, J lost 7 bases, and 8 bases stayed unmatched. The CDR3 has 14 amino acids. Germline CDR1 reads MNHNS; CDR2 reads SASEGT. The CDR3 region has the DNA TGTGCCAGCAGTTCAGACAGGGTAGCCCAGCCCCAGCATTTT. Amino acids: CASSSDRVAQPQHF.

This clonotype was counted at least ten times. CDR3 nucleotide sequence: TGTGCCAGCAGTTTCGTCCAAAACCAGCCCCAGCATTTT. This gives the protein CASSFVQNQPQHF. V and J are TRBV12-3 or TRBV12-4 and TRBJ1-5; D is uncertain. The CDR3 is 13 amino acids. V lost 3 bases to trimming and J lost 7 bases, with 10 bases between them.

In its sample, this clonotype was seen many times. The CDR3 protein is CASSLGPALEQYF. In nucleotides, the CDR3 is TGTGCCAGCAGCCTGGGTCCCGCTCTCGAGCAGTACTTC. The chain carries TRBV7-9 and TRBJ2-7; D is undetermined. In germline, CDR1 is SEHNR, CDR2 FQNEAQ (reference sequence). V was cut by 5 bases and J by 6 bases, with 14 bases left in between. This CDR3 has 13 amino acids.

This clonotype was recorded many times. The J gene is TRBJ2-7, the V gene TRBV2; perhaps TRBD2 as D (5 bases). Between the trimmed V and J ends, which lost 7 bases and 2 bases, there was a span of 12 bases. Germline assignment: CDR1 SNHLY and CDR2 FYNNEI. The CDR3 totals 13 residues. CDR3 residues: CASTTGSTYEQYF. CDR3 in DNA: TGTGCCAGCACAACGGGATCGACCTACGAGCAGTACTTC.

On this clonotype: Given a much more abundant clone one base away, this may be a read error. This chain uses TRBV28 with TRBJ1-5, with D unresolved. Germline values: CDR1 MDHEN, CDR2 SYDVKM. The CDR3 is made up of 13 amino acids. The CDR3 region has the DNA TGTGACAGCAGGCCTTTTAGCAATCAGCCCCAGCATTTT. It specifies CDSRPFSNQPQHF. Filled out from reference TRBV28 and TRBJ1-5, the complete variable domain reads DVKVTQSSRYLVKRTGEKVFLECVQDMDHENMFWYRQDPGLGLRLIYFSYDVKMKEKGDIPEGYSVSREKKERFSLILESASTNQTSMYLCDSRPFSNQPQHFGDGTRLSIL.

The J gene is TRBJ2-4, the V gene TRBV12-3 or TRBV12-4; no definite D call. The CDR3 spans 17 residues. The V end was cut by 6 bases, the J end by 1 base, with 19 bases between. The CDR3 DNA follows: TGTGCCAGCAGCCCCCGCCGAGCCGATCTTGCCAAAAACATTCAGTACTTC. Translated: CASSPRRADLAKNIQYF.

The CDR3 here is CASSYWGKVTGELFF. For the CDR3, the DNA is TGTGCCAGCAGTTACTGGGGGAAGGTCACCGGGGAGCTGTTTTTT. The chain links TRBV12-3 or TRBV12-4 to TRBJ2-2, with D perhaps TRBD1 or TRBD2 (5 bases each). The ends were cut back, 4 bases at V and 4 bases at J, with 13 bases in the middle. The CDR3 sequence is 15 residues long.

This clonotype was detected ten times or more. V usage is TRBV27 and J usage is TRBJ1-6; 10 nucleotides align to TRBD1. In germline, CDR1 is MNHEY, CDR2 SMNVEV (reference sequence). The CDR3 spans 15 residues. Trimming cost V 7 bases and J 9 bases; bases outside gene matches: 9. CDR3 DNA: TGTGCCAGCACACTCCTGGGACAGGGGACTTCACCCCTCCACTTT. It encodes CASTLLGQGTSPLHF.

This sequence joins TRBV4-3 and TRBJ2-7; D may correspond to TRBD1 or TRBD2 (5 bases each). CDR3 size: 15 residues. V lost 0 bases, J lost 6 bases, and 15 bases lay in between. Germline CDR1 LGHNA, CDR2 YSLEER. DNA of the CDR3: TGCGCCAGCAGCCAAGATAAGGGACCCTTCAGCGAGCAGTACTTC. Encoded protein: CASSQDKGPFSEQYF.

This CDR3 reads CASSQAGTGNTEAFF. CDR3 coding DNA: TGCGCCAGCAGCCAAGCCGGGACGGGGAACACTGAAGCTTTCTTT. The genes are TRBV4-1 and TRBJ1-1, with D perhaps matching TRBD1 (5 bases). Germline-derived CDR1 and CDR2 are MGHRA and YSYEKL. This CDR3 comprises 15 residues. V was cut by 1 base and J by 1 base, with 10 bases left in between.

This clonotype has at least ten counts. J is TRBJ2-3 and V is TRBV2, with 10 bases matching TRBD1. This CDR3 is 15 amino acids long. After removal of 6 bases from V and 6 bases from J, the junction contained 9 bases not matched to a gene. Per germline, CDR1 SNHLY and CDR2 FYNNEI. CDR3 bases: TGTGCCAGCAGGGCGACGACAGGGGGCGGGGATACGCAGTATTTT. It encodes CASRATTGGGDTQYF.